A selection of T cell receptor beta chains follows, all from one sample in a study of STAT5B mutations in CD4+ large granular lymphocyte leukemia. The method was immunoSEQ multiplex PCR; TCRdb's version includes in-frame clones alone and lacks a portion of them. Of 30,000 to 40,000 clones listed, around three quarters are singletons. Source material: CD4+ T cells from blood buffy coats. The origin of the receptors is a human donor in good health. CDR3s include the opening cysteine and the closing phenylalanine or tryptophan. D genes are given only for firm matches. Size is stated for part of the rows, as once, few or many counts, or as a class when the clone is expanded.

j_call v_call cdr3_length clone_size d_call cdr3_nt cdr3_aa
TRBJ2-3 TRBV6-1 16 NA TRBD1 TGTGCCAGCAGTGAAAAGGGTGGCAGGGGGACAGATACGCAGTATTTT CASSEKGGRGTDTQYF
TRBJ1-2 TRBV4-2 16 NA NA TGTGCCAGCAGCCAGTGGGGGGGAGGGAGAAGGTCTGGCTACACCTTC CASSQWGGGRRSGYTF
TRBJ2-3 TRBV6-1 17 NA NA TGTGCCAGCAGTGAAGTTTCGAGGGGCATGGGCACAGATACGCAGTATTTT CASSEVSRGMGTDTQYF
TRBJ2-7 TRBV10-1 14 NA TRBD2 TGCGCCAGCAGCGGACTAGCGGGAGACGACGAGCAGTACTTC CASSGLAGDDEQYF
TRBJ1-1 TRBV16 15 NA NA TGTGCCAGCACCTCACAAGCACGGTTGAACACTGAAGCTTTCTTT CASTSQARLNTEAFF
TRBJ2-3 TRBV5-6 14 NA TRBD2 TGTGCCAGCAGCCCTAGCGGGAGTAGAGATACGCAGTATTTT CASSPSGSRDTQYF
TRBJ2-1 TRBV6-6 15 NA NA NA CASSSSDRGGAEQFF
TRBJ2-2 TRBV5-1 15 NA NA TGCGCCAGCAGCTCCGGGACACCGGATCTCGGGGAGCTGTTTTTT CASSSGTPDLGELFF
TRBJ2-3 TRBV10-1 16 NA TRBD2 TGCGCCAGCAGTGAGTCGGGTAGCGGGAGTGGAGATACGCAGTATTTT CASSESGSGSGDTQYF
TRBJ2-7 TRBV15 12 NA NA TGTGCCACCAGCAGAGAGATGGGCGAGCAGTACTTC CATSREMGEQYF
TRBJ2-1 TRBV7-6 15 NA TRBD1 TGTGCCAGCAGTTCCACAGGGGTCCCTTACAATGAGCAGTTCTTC CASSSTGVPYNEQFF
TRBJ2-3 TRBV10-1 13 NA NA TGCGCCAGCAGGTTGGACGACACAGATACGCAGTATTTT CASRLDDTDTQYF
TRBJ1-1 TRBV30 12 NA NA TGTGCCTGGAGCCCCAGTAACACTGAAGCTTTCTTT CAWSPSNTEAFF
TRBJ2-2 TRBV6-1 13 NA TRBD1 TGTGCCAGCAGTGAGACAGGGGAACGGGAGCTGTTTTTT CASSETGERELFF
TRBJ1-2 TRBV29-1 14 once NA TGCAGCGTTGAGGAGCTGCGGCCAAACTATGGCTACACCTTC CSVEELRPNYGYTF
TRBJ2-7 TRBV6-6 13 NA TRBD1 TGTGCCAGCAGCGGACAGGGGAGGAACGAGCAGTACTTC CASSGQGRNEQYF
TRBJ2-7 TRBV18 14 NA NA TGTGCCAGCTCACCCACTGGGGTCTCCTACGAGCAGTACTTC CASSPTGVSYEQYF
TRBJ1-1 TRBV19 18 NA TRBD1 TGTGCCAGTAGTATAGATAATTGGCAGGGGACAGTGGGAACTGAAGCTTTCTTT CASSIDNWQGTVGTEAFF
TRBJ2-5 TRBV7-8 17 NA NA TGTGCCAGCAGCCCTCGGGTAGCCGGGGGATCGGAAGAGACCCAGTACTTC CASSPRVAGGSEETQYF
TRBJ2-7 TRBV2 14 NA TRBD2 TGTGCCAGCAGTGAAGTTGGGACTAGTTTCGAGCAGTACTTC CASSEVGTSFEQYF
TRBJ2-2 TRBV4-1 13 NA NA TGCGCCAGCAGCCACCGGAGGGCCGGGGAGCTGTTTTTT CASSHRRAGELFF
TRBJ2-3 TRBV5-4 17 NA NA TGTGCCAGCAGCTCTCTACTGCCGGGACTTAGCACAGATACGCAGTATTTT CASSSLLPGLSTDTQYF
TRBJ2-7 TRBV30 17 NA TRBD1 TGTGCCTGGAGTGGTCCGACAAGGACAGGGGGCATCTACGAGCAGTACTTC CAWSGPTRTGGIYEQYF
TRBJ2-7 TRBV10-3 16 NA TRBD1 TGTGCCATCAGTGAGTCAGGGGCAGGGGGCACCTACGAGCAGTACTTC CAISESGAGGTYEQYF
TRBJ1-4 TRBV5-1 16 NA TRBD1 TGCGCCAGCAGCCTGGACCCCGGGACAGGCAATGAAAAACTGTTTTTT CASSLDPGTGNEKLFF
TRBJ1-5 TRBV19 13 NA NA TGTGCCAGTAGTATAACGCCAGCAGAGTCCCAGCATTTT CASSITPAESQHF
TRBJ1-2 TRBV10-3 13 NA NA TGTGCCATCACTGGACACCTAAACTATGGCTACACCTTC CAITGHLNYGYTF
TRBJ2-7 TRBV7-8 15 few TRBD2 TGTGCCAGCAGCTTCGGCGGGAGGGCCTATCGCGAGCAGTACTTC CASSFGGRAYREQYF
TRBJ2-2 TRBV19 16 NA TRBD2 TGTGCCAGTAGTATGCCTAGCGGGAGGGCCACCGGGGAGCTGTTTTTT CASSMPSGRATGELFF
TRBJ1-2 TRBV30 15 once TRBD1 TGTGCCTGGAGCCACCCGGGACAGGGGGCGGATGGCTACACCTTC CAWSHPGQGADGYTF
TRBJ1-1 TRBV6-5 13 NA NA TGTGCCAGCAGTCGGCAGATGAACACTGAAGCTTTCTTT CASSRQMNTEAFF
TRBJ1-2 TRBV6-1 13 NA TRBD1 TGTGCCAGCAGCCCGCGGGAGGAGGGGGCCTACACCTTC CASSPREEGAYTF
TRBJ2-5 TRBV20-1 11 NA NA TGCAGTGCTAGACTAGGGAGAGAGCAGTACTTC CSARLGREQYF
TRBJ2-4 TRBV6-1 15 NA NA TGTGCCAGCAGTGAAGGGGGGACCCCCCAAAACATTCAGTACTTC CASSEGGTPQNIQYF
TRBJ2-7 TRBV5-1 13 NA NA TGCGCCAGCAGCTTGGACACTGCCGGGGAGCAGTACTTC CASSLDTAGEQYF
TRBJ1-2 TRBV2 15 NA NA TGTGCCAGCAGTGGCCCAATCCCCGCTGACTATGGCTACACCTTC CASSGPIPADYGYTF
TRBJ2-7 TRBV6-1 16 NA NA TGTGCCAGCAGTGGGACCGACGGGATCTTCGCCTACGAGCAGTACTTC CASSGTDGIFAYEQYF
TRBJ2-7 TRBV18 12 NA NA TGTGCCAGCTCACCACAAAACACGAAGCAGTACTTC CASSPQNTKQYF
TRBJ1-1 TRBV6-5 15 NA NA TGTGCCAGCAGGCCTTATACAGGAGTAAACACTGAAGCTTTCTTT CASRPYTGVNTEAFF
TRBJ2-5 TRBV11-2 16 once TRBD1 TGTGCCAGCAGCTTAGTATGGGGACAGGGACAAGAGACCCAGTACTTC CASSLVWGQGQETQYF
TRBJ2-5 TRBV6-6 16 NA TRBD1 TGTGCCAGCAGCCCTGTCCGGGACAGGGGTAGGGTGACCCAGTACTTC CASSPVRDRGRVTQYF
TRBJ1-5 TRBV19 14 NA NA TGTGCCAGTAGTTCACGGGATAGCAATCAGCCCCAGCATTTT CASSSRDSNQPQHF
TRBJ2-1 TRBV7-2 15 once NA TGTGCCAGTCCCGGCAATAGGGGCCGAGGTAATGAGCAGTTCTTC CASPGNRGRGNEQFF
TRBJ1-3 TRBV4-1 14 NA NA TGCGCCAGCAGCCAAGCCACAGGGATAAACACCATATATTTT CASSQATGINTIYF
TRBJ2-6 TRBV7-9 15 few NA TGTGCCAGCAGCTTAGGGGGAATGGGGGCCAACGTCCTGACTTTC CASSLGGMGANVLTF